The TCR beta chain under discussion was sequenced for a study of response to subunit inactivated influenza vaccine. TCRdb used MiXCR to reprocess the RT-PCR reads, holding one entry per CDR3 protein. The profile covers 550,000 to 600,000 distinct CDR3 sequences, with 12% appearing a single time and about a tenth taken by the ten largest. Per germline, CDR1 LGHNA and CDR2 YSLEER. The V gene end was trimmed by 2 bases and the J gene end by 7 bases; junction bases not matched to a gene: 13. CDR3 length equals 17 residues. This clonotype was seen at least ten times. The target antigen is unknown. Study findings and constraints: The study's authors posited that every seasonal influenza vaccination enlists few new T cells.

This specimen was PBMCs from blood, taken on the day of vaccination. This sequence joins TRBV4-3 and TRBJ2-1, with 8 bases lining up with TRBD2. The clonotype was recovered from a man aged 45-65 years who received an inactivated influenza vaccine. CDR3: CASSQPLTSGKGNEQFF. CDR3 DNA: TGCGCCAGCAGCCAACCTCTCACTAGCGGCAAGGGTAATGAGCAGTTCTTC.